Each of the 21 T cell receptor beta chains below was sequenced from the same sample in a study of blood T cell repertoires in COVID-19. Method: immunoSEQ multiplex PCR; TCRdb's copy keeps in-frame clones and lacks some. Seen here are about 250,000 clones, 80% to 90% observed once, and the top ten hold around 2%. Sequencing was performed on PBMCs or T cells enriched from blood (not recorded which). These receptors were collected from a young woman who had recovered from COVID-19.

The CDR3 loop reads CATSREVSGESGYTF. The CDR3 DNA follows: TGTGCCACCAGCAGAGAAGTAAGTGGAGAGAGTGGCTACACCTTC. The chain has TRBV15 and TRBJ1-2; no clear D. The CDR3 covers 15 residues. Germline V gene sequence: CDR1 LNHNV, CDR2 YYDKDF (reference sequence). V lost 0 bases to trimming and J lost 7 bases, with 15 bases between them. Full variable domain (rest looked up from reference TRBV15 and TRBJ1-2): DAMVIQNPRYQVTQFGKPVTLSCSQTLNHNVMYWYQQKSSQAPKLLFHYYDKDFNNEADTPDNFQSRRPNTSFCFLDIRSPGLGDTAMYLCATSREVSGESGYTFGSGTRLTVV.

This chain uses TRBV11-2 with TRBJ1-5; the match to TRBD1 covers 8 bases. The junction had 9 bases not matched to a gene; V was cut back by 5 bases and J by 6 bases. The CDR3 length is 15 residues. Germline assignment: CDR1 SGHAT and CDR2 FQNNGV. CDR3 sequence reads: CASSQQGALGQPQHF. CDR3 DNA: TGTGCCAGCAGCCAGCAGGGGGCGTTGGGTCAGCCCCAGCATTTT.

The rearrangement links TRBV6-5 to TRBJ2-1, with 9 bases identical to TRBD2. Germline V gene data show CDR1 as MNHEY and CDR2 as SVGAGI. With V trimmed by 6 bases and J by 4 bases, 7 bases remained unmatched. The CDR3 extends over 15 amino acids. The CDR3 region is CASSLTSGTYNEQFF. CDR3 bases: TGTGCCAGCAGCCTGACTAGCGGAACATACAATGAGCAGTTCTTC.

V usage is TRBV10-3 and J usage is TRBJ1-6; 8 nucleotides agree with TRBD1. The CDR3 contains 15 residues. Germline V gives CDR1 ENHRY, CDR2 SYGVKD. V was clipped by 2 bases and J by 9 bases; unmatched bases: 6. CDR3 nucleotide sequence: TGTGCCATCAGTGAGGGGACAGGAACGGTTTCACCCCTCCACTTT. Translation gives CAISEGTGTVSPLHF.

In this sample, this clone turned up once. CDR3 coding DNA: TGTGCCAGCAGCGGTCAGGGTAATGAGCAGTTCTTC. Translation: CASSGQGNEQFF. The chain uses TRBV25-1 and TRBJ2-1, with D possibly being TRBD1 (5 bases). Germline-derived CDR1 and CDR2 are MGHDK and SYGVNS. The CDR3 consists of 12 residues. V lost 6 bases to trimming and J lost 7 bases, with 10 bases between them. Variable domain in full (rest from reference TRBV25-1 and TRBJ2-1): EADIYQTPRYLVIGTGKKITLECSQTMGHDKMYWYQQDPGMELHLIHYSYGVNSTEKGDLSSESTVSRIRTEHFPLTLESARPSHTSQYLCASSGQGNEQFFGPGTRLTVL.

CDR3 bases: TGTGCCAGCAGTTTGGGGCGGCTCCTCACTGAAGCTTTCTTT. Its translation is CASSLGRLLTEAFF. The rearrangement joins TRBV28 to TRBJ1-1; TRBD1 is a possible D gene (5 bases). Trimming pared 3 bases from V and 4 bases from J, leaving 12 bases between. CDR1 is MDHEN, CDR2 SYDVKM, per germline. The CDR3 has 14 amino acids.

The V call is TRBV5-4, the J call TRBJ1-1; 9 nucleotides agree with TRBD1. The CDR3 consists of 19 residues. Germline assignment: CDR1 SGHNT and CDR2 YYREEE (reference sequence). Germline trimming cut 4 bases from V and 1 base from J; bases unmatched to any gene: 17. In nucleotides, the CDR3 is TGTGCCAGCAGCCTACCGGGACAGGGACACCACGCGGGGAACACTGAAGCTTTCTTT. Its protein is CASSLPGQGHHAGNTEAFF. Full variable domain (rest looked up from reference TRBV5-4 and TRBJ1-1): ETGVTQSPTHLIKTRGQQVTLRCSSQSGHNTVSWYQQALGQGPQFIFQYYREEENGRGNFPPRFSGLQFPNYSSELNVNALELDDSALYLCASSLPGQGHHAGNTEAFFGQGTRLTVV.

V usage is TRBV6-2 or TRBV6-3 and J usage is TRBJ1-1, with 7 positions matching TRBD1. Trimming removed 5 bases from V and 6 bases from J; junction bases left unmatched: 18. Germline-derived CDR1 and CDR2 are MNHEY and SVGEGT. CDR3 length equals 17 residues. CDR3 bases: TGTGCCAGCAGTCCCTCGACAGGGTCAAGACAACGGTCTGAAGCTTTCTTT. It encodes CASSPSTGSRQRSEAFF.

CDR3 region: CAISGDRENSPLHF. CDR3 nucleotide sequence: TGTGCCATCAGTGGGGACAGGGAAAATTCACCCCTCCACTTT. This chain links TRBV10-3 with TRBJ1-6, with 9 bases aligning to TRBD1. J gave up 7 bases and V 4 bases, and 2 bases lay outside the gene matches. Germline V gene lookup returns CDR1 ENHRY and CDR2 SYGVKD. The CDR3 consists of 14 residues.

CDR3 sequence: CATTGGYNQPQHF. CDR3 DNA sequence: TGTGCCACCACAGGGGGCTACAATCAGCCCCAGCATTTT. The chain uses TRBV19 and TRBJ1-5, with 9 bases that match TRBD1. The CDR3 length is 13 residues. Trimming at V came to 10 bases and at J to 3 bases, leaving 4 bases not matched to a gene. Per germline, CDR1 LNHDA and CDR2 SQIVND (reference sequence).

This clone was counted once. The rearrangement uses TRBV7-2 and TRBJ1-4; D is possibly TRBD1 (6 bases). The CDR3 has 14 residues. Germline assignment: CDR1 SGHTA and CDR2 FQGNSA. V was trimmed by 5 bases and J by 10 bases, leaving 17 bases between them. CDR3 protein: CASSPQGRSGKLFF. The CDR3 bases are TGTGCCAGCAGCCCTCAGGGGCGGTCTGGAAAACTGTTTTTT.

The V call is TRBV7-9, the J call TRBJ2-3; 10 nucleotides agree with TRBD1. Unmatched junction bases numbered 4, after V lost 7 bases and J lost 3 bases. The germline V gene encodes CDR1 SEHNR and CDR2 FQNEAQ (reference sequence). CDR3 length: 14 residues. CDR3 sequence reads: CASTRQGATDTQYF. CDR3 in DNA: TGTGCCAGCACGCGACAGGGGGCGACAGATACGCAGTATTTT.

V usage is TRBV15 and J usage is TRBJ2-1, with D perhaps matching TRBD2 (6 bases). The V end was cut by 5 bases, the J end by 6 bases, with 17 bases between. There are 15 residues in the CDR3. Germline V gene data show CDR1 as LNHNV and CDR2 as YYDKDF (reference sequence). The CDR3 region has the DNA TGTGCCACCAGCGACCGGGACTGGGGTCTCAATGAGCAGTTCTTC. Protein sequence: CATSDRDWGLNEQFF.

This chain joins TRBV11-2 and TRBJ2-7; D call uncertain. Germline V gene data show CDR1 as SGHAT and CDR2 as FQNNGV. Trimming left V 5 bases short and J 7 bases short, with 15 bases between. The CDR3 runs to 13 residues. CDR3 loop: CASSLAPTWEQYF. The CDR3 DNA reads TGTGCCAGCAGCCTCGCTCCTACCTGGGAGCAGTACTTC.

This chain joins TRBV23-1 and TRBJ1-6; 8 bases map to TRBD1. TRBV23-1 is flagged as an ORF with uncertain function. This CDR3 is built from 15 residues. The V segment lost 6 bases and the J segment 7 bases; nucleotides outside the gene matches: 8. The CDR3 DNA reads as TGCGCCAGCAGAAACCGACAGGGGAAAAATTCACCCCTCCACTTT. Amino acids: CASRNRQGKNSPLHF.

V usage is TRBV5-1 and J usage is TRBJ2-2; TRBD1 is a possible D gene (6 bases). Germline CDR1 is SGHRS and CDR2 is YFSETQ. The CDR3 is 19 residues long. The V end lost 4 bases, the J end lost 0 bases, and 22 bases lay between the germline ends. CDR3 sequence: CASSGRGPWPEANTGELFF. CDR3 sequence (DNA): TGCGCCAGCAGCGGCAGGGGCCCTTGGCCGGAAGCGAACACCGGGGAGCTGTTTTTT. Supplemented by reference TRBV5-1 and TRBJ2-2, the full variable domain reads KAGVTQTPRYLIKTRGQQVTLSCSPISGHRSVSWYQQTPGQGLQFLFEYFSETQRNKGNFPGRFSGRQFSNSRSEMNVSTLELGDSALYLCASSGRGPWPEANTGELFFGEGSRLTVL.

The chain carries TRBV5-6 and TRBJ1-1; perhaps TRBD1 as D (5 bases). CDR1 is SGHDT, CDR2 YYEEEE, per germline. The CDR3 contains 13 residues. V shed 0 bases and J shed 6 bases, with 9 bases lying between them. The CDR3 sequence: CASSLGRGAEAFF. The CDR3 bases are TGTGCCAGCAGCTTGGGAAGGGGCGCTGAAGCTTTCTTT.

The chain recombines TRBV6-5 with TRBJ2-3; D might be TRBD2 (6 bases). V gave up 7 bases and J gave up 6 bases, with 20 bases separating them. CDR1 and CDR2 (germline): MNHEY, SVGAGI. The CDR3 consists of 15 residues. In DNA form, the CDR3 reads TGTGCCAGCAACATGAGAGTCAAACGGGGGGATACGCAGTATTTT. It translates to CASNMRVKRGDTQYF.

The CDR3 region has the DNA TGTGCCATCAGTGAGCCCCGGGACGGGAGGGAAAAACTGTTTTTT. Amino acid sequence: CAISEPRDGREKLFF. The J gene is TRBJ1-4, the V gene TRBV10-3; possibly TRBD1 for D (5 bases). The V and J ends lost 2 bases and 8 bases respectively, with 15 bases between them. Germline V gene sequence: CDR1 ENHRY, CDR2 SYGVKD. The length of the CDR3 is 15 residues.

This clone was seen a few times. The chain is built from TRBV27 and TRBJ2-7, with TRBD2 matching 7 bases. Germline loops: CDR1 MNHEY, CDR2 SMNVEV (reference sequence). V was clipped by 6 bases and J by 1 base; unmatched bases: 6. This CDR3 is built from 14 residues. The CDR3 region has the DNA TGTGCCAGCAGGCGGGACTATGTATCCTACGAGCAGTACTTC. It translates to CASRRDYVSYEQYF.

The rearrangement uses TRBV7-9 and TRBJ1-4, with 10 bases matching TRBD1. The germline CDR1 and CDR2 sequences are SEHNR and FQNEAQ (reference sequence). Unmatched junction bases numbered 11, after V lost 1 base and J lost 3 bases. This CDR3 spans 19 amino acids. DNA for the CDR3: TGTGCCAGCAGCTTAGGGGGGACAGGGGAAAGAAGATCTAATGAAAAACTGTTTTTT. It encodes CASSLGGTGERRSNEKLFF.